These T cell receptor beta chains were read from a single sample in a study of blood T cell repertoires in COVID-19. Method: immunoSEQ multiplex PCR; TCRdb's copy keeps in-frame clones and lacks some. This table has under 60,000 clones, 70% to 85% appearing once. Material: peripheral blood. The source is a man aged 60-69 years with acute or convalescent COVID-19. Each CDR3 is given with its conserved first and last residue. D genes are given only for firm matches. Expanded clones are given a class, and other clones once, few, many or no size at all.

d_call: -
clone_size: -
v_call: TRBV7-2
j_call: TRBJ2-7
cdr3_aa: CASSYTGWEQYF
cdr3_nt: TGTGCCAGCAGCTACACAGGGTGGGAGCAGTACTTC

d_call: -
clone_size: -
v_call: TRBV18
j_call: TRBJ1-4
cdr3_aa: CASSPNPGTTNEKLFF
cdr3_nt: TGTGCCAGCTCACCAAATCCAGGAACAACTAATGAAAAACTGTTTTTT

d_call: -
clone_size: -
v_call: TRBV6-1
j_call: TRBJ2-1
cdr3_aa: CASREGFVSSYNEQFF
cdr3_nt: TGTGCCAGCAGGGAAGGTTTCGTTAGCTCCTACAATGAGCAGTTCTTC

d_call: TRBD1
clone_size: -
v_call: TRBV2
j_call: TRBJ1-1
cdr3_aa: CASLRGQGEAFF
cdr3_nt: TGTGCCAGCTTGAGGGGGCAGGGTGAAGCTTTCTTT

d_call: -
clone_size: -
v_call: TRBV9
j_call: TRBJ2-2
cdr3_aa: CASSEDRAPGELFF
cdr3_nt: TGTGCCAGCAGCGAGGACAGAGCACCCGGGGAGCTGTTTTTT

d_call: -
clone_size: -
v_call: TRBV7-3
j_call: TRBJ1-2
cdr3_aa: CASRSSGDPGYTF
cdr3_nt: TGTGCCAGCAGATCCTCAGGGGATCCTGGCTACACCTTC

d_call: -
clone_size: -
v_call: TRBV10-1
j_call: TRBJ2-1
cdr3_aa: CASSQNIQGRGFF
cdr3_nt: TGCGCCAGCAGCCAGAATATACAGGGTCGGGGATTCTTC

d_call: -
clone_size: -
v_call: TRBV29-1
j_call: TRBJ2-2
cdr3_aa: CSVEDSLQGSTGELFF
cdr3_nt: TGCAGCGTTGAAGACTCTCTACAGGGATCCACCGGGGAGCTGTTTTTT

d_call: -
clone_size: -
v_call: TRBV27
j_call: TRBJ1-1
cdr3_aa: CASSSPSRQSGTEAFF
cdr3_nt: TGTGCCAGCAGTTCCCCTAGTCGGCAGTCCGGCACTGAAGCTTTCTTT

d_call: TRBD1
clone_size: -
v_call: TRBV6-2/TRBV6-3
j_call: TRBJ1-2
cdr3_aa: CASSDPGTAGYTF
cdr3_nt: TGTGCCAGCAGTGACCCCGGGACAGCTGGCTACACCTTC

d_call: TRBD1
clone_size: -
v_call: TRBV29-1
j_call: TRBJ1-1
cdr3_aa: CSAKQGAFRNTEAFF
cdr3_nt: TGCAGCGCCAAACAGGGGGCGTTCAGGAACACTGAAGCTTTCTTT

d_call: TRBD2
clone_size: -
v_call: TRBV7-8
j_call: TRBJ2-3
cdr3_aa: CASSWPSGGANTQYF
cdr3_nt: TGTGCCAGCAGCTGGCCTAGCGGGGGGGCGAATACGCAGTATTTT

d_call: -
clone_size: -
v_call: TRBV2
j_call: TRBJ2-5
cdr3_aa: CASSEGQGRMETQYF
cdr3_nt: TGTGCCAGCAGTGAAGGGCAGGGTAGAATGGAGACCCAGTACTTC

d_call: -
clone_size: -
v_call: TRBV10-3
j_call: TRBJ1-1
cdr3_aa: CAPKEGLNTEAFF
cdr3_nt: TGTGCCCCCAAAGAGGGTCTGAACACTGAAGCTTTCTTT

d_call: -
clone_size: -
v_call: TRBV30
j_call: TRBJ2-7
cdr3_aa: CACSPGFDEQYF
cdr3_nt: TGTGCCTGCAGTCCGGGATTCGACGAGCAGTACTTC

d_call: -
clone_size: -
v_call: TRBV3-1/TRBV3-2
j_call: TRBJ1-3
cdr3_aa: CASSPQGMLGNTIYF
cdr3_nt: TGTGCCAGCAGCCCGCAGGGGATGTTAGGAAACACCATATATTTT

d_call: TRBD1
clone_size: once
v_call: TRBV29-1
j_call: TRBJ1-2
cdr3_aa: CSVELGTGTGGYTF
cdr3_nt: TGCAGCGTTGAGCTCGGGACAGGAACTGGGGGCTACACCTTC

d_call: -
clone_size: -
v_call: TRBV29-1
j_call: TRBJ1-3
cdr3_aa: CSVAEAASGNTIYF
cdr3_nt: TGCAGCGTTGCTGAGGCAGCCTCTGGAAACACCATATATTTT

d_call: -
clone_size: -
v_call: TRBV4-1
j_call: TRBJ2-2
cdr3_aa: CASSVGQGSTGELFF
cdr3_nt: TGCGCCAGCAGCGTCGGCCAGGGGAGCACCGGGGAGCTGTTTTTT

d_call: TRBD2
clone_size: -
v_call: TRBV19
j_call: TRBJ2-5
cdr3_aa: CASSIVGGIQETQYF
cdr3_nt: TGTGCCAGTAGTATTGTGGGGGGGATCCAAGAGACCCAGTACTTC

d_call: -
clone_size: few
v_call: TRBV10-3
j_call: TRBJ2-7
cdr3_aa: CAISESGLLSVYEQYF
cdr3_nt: TGTGCCATCAGTGAGTCGGGACTCCTGTCGGTTTACGAGCAGTACTTC

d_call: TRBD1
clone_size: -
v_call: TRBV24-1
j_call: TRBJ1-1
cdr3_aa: CATSGTGLTEAFF
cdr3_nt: TGTGCCACCAGTGGGACAGGGCTCACTGAAGCTTTCTTT

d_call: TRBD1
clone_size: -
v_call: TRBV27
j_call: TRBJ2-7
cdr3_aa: CASSTSTSLTGNFYEQYF
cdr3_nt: TGTGCCAGCAGTACATCCACATCCCTGACAGGGAACTTCTACGAGCAGTACTTC

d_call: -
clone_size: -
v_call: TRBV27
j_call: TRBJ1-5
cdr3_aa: CASSLKGGNQPQHF
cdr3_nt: TGTGCCAGCAGTTTAAAAGGGGGTAATCAGCCCCAGCATTTT

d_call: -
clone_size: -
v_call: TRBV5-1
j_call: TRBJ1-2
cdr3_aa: CASSLDARGGYTF
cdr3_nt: TGCGCCAGCAGCTTGGACGCCCGCGGGGGCTACACCTTC

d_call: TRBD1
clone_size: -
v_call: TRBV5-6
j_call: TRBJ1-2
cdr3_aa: CASSTDSGTGIGYTF
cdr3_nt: TGTGCCAGCAGCACCGATTCCGGGACAGGGATTGGCTACACCTTC

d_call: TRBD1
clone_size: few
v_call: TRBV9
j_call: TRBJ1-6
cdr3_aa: CASSESGTGVSPLHF
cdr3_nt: TGTGCCAGCAGCGAATCCGGGACAGGGGTTTCACCCCTCCACTTT

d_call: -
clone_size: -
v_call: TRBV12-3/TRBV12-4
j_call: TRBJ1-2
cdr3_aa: CASSPFPTESYTF
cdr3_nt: TGTGCCAGCAGCCCCTTCCCGACGGAGAGCTACACCTTC

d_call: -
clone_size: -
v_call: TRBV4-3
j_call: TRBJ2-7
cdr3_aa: CASSQGDSFSYEQYF
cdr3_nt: TGCGCCAGCAGCCAAGGGGACTCATTCTCCTACGAGCAGTACTTC

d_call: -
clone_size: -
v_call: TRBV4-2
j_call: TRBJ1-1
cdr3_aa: CASSQGSKGSHTEAFF
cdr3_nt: TGTGCCAGCAGCCAAGGGTCGAAGGGGTCGCACACTGAAGCTTTCTTT

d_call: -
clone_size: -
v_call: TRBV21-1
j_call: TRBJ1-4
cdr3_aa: CASSKKGRRGNEKLFF
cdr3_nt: TGTGCCAGCAGCAAAAAGGGGAGACGGGGGAATGAAAAACTGTTTTTT

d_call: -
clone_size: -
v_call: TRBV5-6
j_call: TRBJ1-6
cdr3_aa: CASSPKQGSTPLHF
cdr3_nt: TGTGCCAGCAGCCCGAAACAGGGTTCGACACCCCTCCACTTT

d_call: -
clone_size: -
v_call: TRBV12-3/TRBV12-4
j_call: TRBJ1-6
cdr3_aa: CASSPRRQSPLHF
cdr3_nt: TGTGCCAGCAGTCCCCGACGACAATCACCCCTCCACTTT

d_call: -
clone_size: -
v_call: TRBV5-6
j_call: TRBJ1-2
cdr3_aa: CASSLEFRGPVGYTF
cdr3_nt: TGTGCCAGCAGCTTGGAGTTCAGGGGCCCTGTTGGCTACACCTTC

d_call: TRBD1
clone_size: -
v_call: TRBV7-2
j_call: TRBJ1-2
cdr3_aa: CASSLVQGQGNGYTF
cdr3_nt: TGTGCCAGCAGCTTAGTCCAGGGACAGGGGAATGGCTACACCTTC

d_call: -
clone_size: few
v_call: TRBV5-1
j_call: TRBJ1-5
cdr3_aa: CASSLDGGIGQPQHF
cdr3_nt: TGCGCCAGCAGCTTGGACGGGGGGATAGGTCAGCCCCAGCATTTT

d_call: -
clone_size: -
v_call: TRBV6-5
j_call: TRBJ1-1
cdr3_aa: CASSYMGLGGAFF
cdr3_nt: TGTGCCAGCAGTTACATGGGGCTTGGAGGGGCTTTCTTT

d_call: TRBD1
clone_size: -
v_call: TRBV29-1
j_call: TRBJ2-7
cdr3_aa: CSVVPGTGLYEQYF
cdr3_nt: TGCAGCGTAGTCCCCGGGACAGGGCTCTACGAGCAGTACTTC

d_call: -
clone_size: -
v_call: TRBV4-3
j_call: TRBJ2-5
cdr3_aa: CASSQHPPGSGETQYF
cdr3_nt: TGCGCCAGCAGCCAGCATCCCCCGGGTTCGGGGGAGACCCAGTACTTC

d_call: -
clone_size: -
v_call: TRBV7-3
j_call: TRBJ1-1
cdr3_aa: CASSRGGRLNTEAFF
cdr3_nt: TGTGCCAGCAGCCGCGGGGGACGCTTGAACACTGAAGCTTTCTTT

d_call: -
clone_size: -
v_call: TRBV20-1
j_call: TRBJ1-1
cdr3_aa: CSARDRGEAFF
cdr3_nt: TGCAGTGCTAGAGATCGGGGTGAAGCTTTCTTT